This T cell receptor (beta chain) was identified in a study of blood T cell repertoires in COVID-19 (TCRdb year 2020). Describing the broader study: The collaborator samples originated in the United States, Italy and Spain and spanned the acute and convalescent phases of COVID-19. HLA class I and class II types, where available, came from metadata supplied by the sample provider rather than from assay-based typing. The prospective study material was composed of cDNA or gDNA derived from T cells, B-cell-depleted T cells, or PBMCs. Nearly every sample came with metadata listing a de-identified subject ID, COVID-19 status, age in years and sex. The repertoires were made available in a free public database intended to serve as a resource for research on the immune response to SARS-CoV-2. Samples came from the ongoing ImmuneRACE study (first 160 participants) plus 1,254 subjects from 6 global collaborators. The dataset comprised deeply sampled blood TCRbeta repertoires from subjects exposed to, actively infected with, or recovered from COVID-19.

The immunoSEQ Assay, a bias-controlled multiplex PCR, was used to amplify TCRbeta CDR3 regions from genomic DNA. The source study handled its data this way. The number of nucleated cells in each sample was estimated from the amplification of reference gene primers within the assay. To quantify the absolute abundance of each unique TCRbeta CDR3 rearrangement, sequence reads were collapsed and filtered. Productive Simpson clonality was computed per sample as the square root of Simpson's diversity index over productive rearrangements. In its TCRdb copy, this immuneACCESS table keeps in-frame sequences only and misses some clones. Where compared with another copy, unresolved V genes explain less than half of these, and the others have no known cause. From that table come the V and J calls and clone size; the DNA was used to work out D and trimming. The sample table holds roughly 100,000 clones, of which under 90% were seen once. Jointly, the top ten make up roughly 13% of the sample.

Only one count was recorded for this clone. Its antigen is unknown. Within one base of it there is no much larger clone, and no base qualities were kept. What the work shows at the level of the full study, not this receptor alone: The amount of clinical and demographic metadata varied by source and participant and was provided uncurated.

CDR1 and CDR2 are read off the germline V gene as SNHLY and FYNNEI. The V end loses 0 bases and the J end loses 7 bases, and a stretch of 12 bases separates them. The CDR3 holds 15 amino acids from the cysteine to the phenylalanine. The read is trimmed to its CDR3 DNA, 45 bases read in frame from base 1. Collaborating institutions collected whole blood in K2EDTA tubes following their own protocols. For TCRbeta analysis, collaborator samples were shipped as frozen whole blood, as isolated PBMCs, or as DNA extracted from either sample type. Sequenced input: peripheral blood. The sequence joins TRBV2 to TRBJ1-4; the best D guess is TRBD1, with 5 bases matching. The clonotype was recovered from a human donor in a cohort sampled during active or convalescent COVID-19. The sequence in DNA is TGTGCCAGCAGTGAAGCGCTAGGGGCTGGTGAAAAACTGTTTTTT. This sequence encodes CASSEALGAGEKLFF.